One sample yielded the 25 T cell receptor beta chains listed below, sequenced in a study of CD8 T cells in Susac syndrome. The RNA, roughly 0.45 to 1 ug, was put through reverse transcription using random hexamers. One entry per CDR3 protein, called by TCRdb with MiXCR from the immunoSEQ multiplex PCR reads. The data contain about 80,000 distinct CDR3 sequences, about 94% of them singletons. Material: CD8+ T cells from PBMCs. These receptors originate from a human donor with Susac syndrome.

V gene TRBV2 combines with J gene TRBJ2-5; D not resolved. Germline V gene lookup returns CDR1 SNHLY and CDR2 FYNNEI. V was shortened by 6 bases and J by 2 bases, with 4 bases between the two germline ends. The CDR3 extends over 11 amino acids. This chain's CDR3 is CASRPQETQYF. For the CDR3, the DNA is TGTGCCAGCAGACCTCAAGAGACCCAGTACTTC.

This clonotype was seen once. The chain combines TRBV9 with TRBJ2-5; D could derive from TRBD1 or TRBD2 (5 bases each). V lost 0 bases and J 7 bases, leaving 10 bases between the germline ends. The CDR3 is made up of 13 amino acids. Looked up from germline, CDR1 is SGDLS and CDR2 is YYNGEE. CDR3 sequence reads: CASSVGDGGTQYF. The CDR3 nucleotides read TGTGCCAGCAGCGTAGGCGATGGGGGGACCCAGTACTTC.

The rearrangement links TRBV12-3 or TRBV12-4 to TRBJ2-7; D may match TRBD1 or TRBD2 (5 bases each). V was pared by 4 bases and J by 6 bases, with 10 bases between. The CDR3 runs to 12 residues. The CDR3 coding sequence is TGTGCCAGCAGTTGGGGGTCCGGCGAGCAGTACTTC. It translates to CASSWGSGEQYF.

Worth noting for this clonotype: The junction differs from germline at one of its ends, possibly a read error. V gene TRBV2 combines with J gene TRBJ2-1; D remains unclear. The CDR3 runs to 15 residues. Germline V gene data show CDR1 as SNHLY and CDR2 as FYNNEI. The CDR3 region is CASSEDAGSYNEQFF. CDR3 DNA sequence: TGTGCCAGCAGCGAAGATGCCGGTTCCTACAATGAGCAGTTCTTC. Supplemented by reference TRBV2 and TRBJ2-1, the full variable domain reads EPEVTQTPSHQVTQMGQEVILRCVPISNHLYFYWYRQILGQKVEFLVSFYNNEISEKSEIFDDQFSVERPDGSNFTLKIRSTKLEDSAMYFCASSEDAGSYNEQFFGPGTRLTVL.

The chain combines TRBV7-9 with TRBJ2-1; 11 bases are shared with TRBD2. CDR1 is SEHNR, CDR2 FQNEAQ, per germline (reference sequence). There are 18 residues in the CDR3. V was pared by 4 bases and J by 6 bases, with 14 bases of the junction left unmatched. The CDR3 DNA follows: TGTGCCAGCAGCTCCAAGACTAGCGGGAAGAGGGATTCCAATGAGCAGTTCTTC. Its protein is CASSSKTSGKRDSNEQFF. Full variable domain (outside the CDR3, taken from reference TRBV7-9 and TRBJ2-1): DTGVSQNPRHKITKRGQNVTFRCDPISEHNRLYWYRQTLGQGPEFLTYFQNEAQLEKSRLLSDRFSAERPKGSFSTLEIQRTEQGDSAMYLCASSSKTSGKRDSNEQFFGPGTRLTVL.

The chain joins TRBV5-6 to TRBJ2-1, with 11 bases that match TRBD2. Germline CDR1 reads SGHDT; CDR2 reads YYEEEE. CDR3 size: 14 residues. The V gene end was trimmed by 5 bases and the J gene end by 8 bases; junction bases not matched to a gene: 6. The DNA of the CDR3 is TGTGCCAGCAGACTAGCGGGAGAGGGCGATGAGCAGTTCTTC. This translates into CASRLAGEGDEQFF.

This chain uses TRBV27 with TRBJ1-4, with D maybe TRBD1 (6 bases). V gave up 8 bases and J gave up 7 bases, with 17 bases separating them. CDR3 length: 14 residues. Germline V gene lookup returns CDR1 MNHEY and CDR2 SMNVEV (reference sequence). The CDR3 sequence: CASLKTGVPEKLFF. CDR3 nucleotide sequence: TGTGCCAGCTTAAAGACAGGCGTTCCTGAAAAACTGTTTTTT.

The chain joins TRBV30 to TRBJ2-7; D call uncertain. V was trimmed by 0 bases and J by 4 bases, leaving 4 bases between them. Germline V gives CDR1 GTSNPN, CDR2 SVGIG (reference sequence). This CDR3 comprises 11 residues. The CDR3 loop is CAWSVGYEQYF. The CDR3, as DNA: TGTGCCTGGAGTGTAGGGTACGAGCAGTACTTC. Together with reference TRBV30 and TRBJ2-7, the CDR3 gives the full variable domain: SQTIHQWPATLVQPVGSPLSLECTVEGTSNPNLYWYRQAAGRGLQLLFYSVGIGQISSEVPQNLSASRPQDRQFILSSKKLLLSDSGFYLCAWSVGYEQYFGPGTRLTVT.

Written as DNA, the CDR3 is TGCGCCAGCAGCAGGGGACTAGCGGACGGGGAGCTGTTTTTT. Its protein is CASSRGLADGELFF. This chain links TRBV5-1 with TRBJ2-2; the match to TRBD2 covers 11 bases. The germline CDR1 and CDR2 sequences are SGHRS and YFSETQ. With V trimmed by 4 bases and J by 7 bases, 3 bases remained unmatched. The CDR3 is 14 amino acids.

This chain connects TRBV7-9 to TRBJ1-2; D perhaps matches TRBD1 (5 bases). Germline lookup yields CDR1 SEHNR and CDR2 FQNEAQ (reference sequence). There are 14 residues in the CDR3. Deletions cut 4 bases from V and 5 bases from J, with 14 bases between. The CDR3, as DNA: TGTGCCAGCAGCTCAGGATCGGGGCCTTATGGCTACACCTTC. The encoded protein is CASSSGSGPYGYTF.

This sequence joins TRBV9 and TRBJ2-5; 11 positions match TRBD2. From germline, CDR1 is SGDLS and CDR2 YYNGEE. J gave up 4 bases and V 6 bases, and 8 bases lay outside the gene matches. The CDR3 runs to 15 residues. As DNA, the CDR3 is TGTGCCAGCACCCCCGGGACTAGCGGCGGAGAGACCCAGTACTTC. The encoded protein is CASTPGTSGGETQYF.

This clonotype appeared a few times. The chain joins TRBV3-1 to TRBJ2-7; no clear D. The CDR3 spans 12 residues. V was pared by 0 bases and J by 4 bases, with 4 bases between. CDR1 and CDR2 from the germline V gene are LGHDT and YNNKEL (reference sequence). CDR3 in DNA: TGTGCCAGCAGCCAAGATCTTTACGAGCAGTACTTC. It encodes CASSQDLYEQYF.

The chain has TRBV5-6 and TRBJ2-7; D is unresolved. V lost 0 bases, J lost 0 bases, and 4 bases lay in between. This CDR3 has 13 residues. Germline CDR1 and CDR2: SGHDT and YYEEEE. The CDR3 sequence: CASSLGNSYEQYF. In DNA form, the CDR3 reads TGTGCCAGCAGCTTGGGCAACTCCTACGAGCAGTACTTC.

The CDR3 is CSARDPGTESETQYF. The CDR3 DNA is TGCAGTGCTAGAGACCCCGGGACAGAGTCTGAGACCCAGTACTTC. The chain uses TRBV20-1 and TRBJ2-5, with 7 bases matching TRBD1. Trimming at V came to 0 bases and at J to 5 bases, leaving 9 bases not matched to a gene. The CDR3 totals 15 residues. Germline CDR1 and CDR2: DFQATT and SNEGSKA (reference sequence).

The rearrangement joins TRBV6-2 or TRBV6-3 to TRBJ2-1, with D perhaps TRBD2 (6 bases). The CDR3 covers 14 residues. Trimming pared 7 bases from V and 5 bases from J, leaving 15 bases between. Germline assignment: CDR1 MNHEY and CDR2 SVGEGT. CDR3 amino acids: CASIDPGLNNEQFF. The CDR3 coding sequence is TGTGCCAGCATTGATCCGGGACTCAACAATGAGCAGTTCTTC.

V is TRBV3-1 and J is TRBJ2-1; the match to TRBD2 covers 9 bases. The germline gives CDR1 LGHDT, CDR2 YNNKEL (reference sequence). V gave up 1 base and J gave up 9 bases; unmatched junction bases: 4. This CDR3 comprises 14 residues. The DNA of the CDR3 is TGTGCCAGCAGCCAAGTTAGCGGGGGAGCTGAGCAGTTCTTC. Translating it yields CASSQVSGGAEQFF.

The chain links TRBV15 to TRBJ1-2, with 7 bases fitting TRBD1. This CDR3 has 14 amino acids. Germline V gives CDR1 LNHNV, CDR2 YYDKDF (reference sequence). Unmatched junction bases numbered 6, after V lost 0 bases and J lost 8 bases. The CDR3 nucleotides read TGTGCCACCAGCAGAGAGGAAGGGGGCTACGGCTACACCTTC. This translates into CATSREEGGYGYTF.

The chain has TRBV5-4 and TRBJ2-3, with 10 nucleotides matching TRBD2. V gave up 0 bases and J gave up 2 bases; unmatched junction bases: 9. CDR1 is SGHNT and CDR2 is YYREEE in the germline V gene (reference sequence). The CDR3 runs to 18 residues. For the CDR3, the DNA is TGTGCCAGCAGCTTGGGGCTAGCGGGAGTCGTGGACACAGATACGCAGTATTTT. Residues: CASSLGLAGVVDTDTQYF.

The chain recombines TRBV6-5 with TRBJ2-3; D unclear. The CDR3 spans 14 residues. Per the germline V gene, CDR1 is MNHEY and CDR2 is SVGAGI. Trimming pared 8 bases from V and 1 base from J, leaving 13 bases between. The CDR3: CASATGQGTDTQYF. In DNA, the CDR3 is TGTGCCAGCGCAACGGGCCAAGGCACAGATACGCAGTATTTT.

The V gene is TRBV15, the J gene TRBJ2-1; 10 positions match TRBD2. The CDR3 is 15 amino acids. With V trimmed by 8 bases and J by 2 bases, 6 bases remained unmatched. Germline CDR1 reads LNHNV; CDR2 reads YYDKDF (reference sequence). CDR3 region: CATSTSGNTYNEQFF. The DNA for the CDR3 is TGTGCCACCTCCACTAGCGGGAATACCTACAATGAGCAGTTCTTC.

V usage is TRBV9 and J usage is TRBJ2-3; 7 nucleotides line up with TRBD2. V trimming: 2 bases; J trimming: 3 bases; junction bases outside the gene matches: 3. The CDR3 is 14 amino acids. CDR1 is SGDLS and CDR2 is YYNGEE in the germline V gene. CDR3 amino acids: CASSVGSGTDTQYF. Written as DNA, the CDR3 is TGTGCCAGCAGCGTGGGTAGCGGGACAGATACGCAGTATTTT.

This chain joins TRBV20-1 and TRBJ1-4, with D uncertain. V was cut by 5 bases and J by 5 bases, with 12 bases left in between. Looked up from germline, CDR1 is DFQATT and CDR2 is SNEGSKA (reference sequence). The CDR3 is 13 residues long. The CDR3 DNA is TGCAGTGCTTATGACGGTTACAATGAAAAACTGTTTTTT. Its protein is CSAYDGYNEKLFF.

The chain combines TRBV30 with TRBJ2-3; TRBD2 matches at 8 bases. The CDR3 extends over 16 amino acids. Trimming at V came to 0 bases and at J to 2 bases, leaving 7 bases not matched to a gene. Germline CDR1 is GTSNPN and CDR2 is SVGIG (reference sequence). The CDR3 reads CAWSVGAGVLTDTQYF. CDR3 coding DNA: TGTGCCTGGAGTGTAGGAGCGGGAGTACTCACAGATACGCAGTATTTT.

This clonotype was seen a single time. CDR3 residues: CASMYQGEQYF. Here the CDR3 DNA reads TGTGCCAGCATGTATCAGGGCGAGCAGTACTTC. This chain links TRBV6-1 with TRBJ2-7, with D perhaps matching TRBD1 (5 bases). CDR3 length: 11 amino acids. V lost 7 bases and J 6 bases, leaving 10 bases between the germline ends. CDR1 is MNHNS and CDR2 is SASEGT in the germline V gene.

The gene calls are TRBV29-1 and TRBJ2-1; D possibly corresponds to TRBD2 (6 bases). Deletions cut 6 bases from V and 7 bases from J, with 19 bases between. CDR1 is SQVTM and CDR2 is ANQGSEA in the germline V gene. The CDR3 runs to 14 residues. The CDR3 nucleotides are TGCAGCGTCTCCGGGACGGTGCGGGGAAATGAGCAGTTCTTC. Translation gives CSVSGTVRGNEQFF.